This T cell receptor (beta chain) was recovered during a study of a mutant IDH1 vaccine in newly diagnosed glioma. Study-level background: Commencement of vaccination occurred 4-6 weeks following radiotherapy alone, or concurrently with temozolomide cycles.

Time point in this sample: week 23, last vaccination. It was 300 ug of mutant IDH1 20-mer peptide that made up each vaccine dose, given with topical imiquimod. Points on this clone: Its matching antigen is unknown.

Study observations and caveats: Overall, roughly 95% of patients had vaccine-induced immune responses.

This table comes from immunoSEQ multiplex PCR, and its TCRdb copy is limited to in-frame clones, with some not included. The sample has 60,000 or so clones, approximately 81% seen once. Germline-derived CDR1 and CDR2 are SGDLS and YYNGEE. This CDR3 region has 15 residues. The chain combines TRBV9 with TRBJ2-5; 9 nucleotides agree with TRBD2. The DNA end is a closer match to TRBJ2-7, so the J assignment may be wrong. The sequence derives from a man aged 25-45 years with glioma. The sequenced sample was PBMCs, obtained from a glioma patient whose treatment included an IDH1 peptide vaccine. CDR3 coding DNA: TGTGCCAGCAGCGTAGCCCCTAGCGGGAACTACGAGCAGTACTTC. Amino acids: CASSVAPSGNYEQYF.